The 13 T cell receptor beta chains given below trace back to one sample, sequenced in a study of molecular identifiers for immune sequencing clone quantification. MiXCR was run by TCRdb on the PCR reads, yielding one entry per CDR3 protein. The sample has approximately 670,000 distinct CDR3 sequences, just under 20% seen once. The sample consisted of naive CD8+ T cells from blood, with Jurkat cell RNA spiked in. Specified subset: FACS-sorted CD8+CD4-CCR7+CD45RA+ naive T cells. The source is a human donor in good health. Some libraries in this study had Jurkat cell RNA spiked in.

V is TRBV9 and J is TRBJ2-7; D might be TRBD1 or TRBD2, each matching 5 bases. The CDR3 length is 15 residues. CDR1 is SGDLS and CDR2 is YYNGEE in the germline V gene. V lost 0 bases, J lost 6 bases, and 16 bases lay in between. The CDR3 here is CASSVAVQDGGEQYF. As DNA, the CDR3 is TGTGCCAGCAGCGTAGCCGTCCAGGATGGGGGCGAGCAGTACTTC. Full variable domain (remainder filled in from reference TRBV9 and TRBJ2-7): DSGVTQTPKHLITATGQRVTLRCSPRSGDLSVYWYQQSLDQGLQFLIQYYNGEERAKGNILERFSAQQFPDLHSELNLSSLELGDSALYFCASSVAVQDGGEQYFGPGTRLTVT.

A note on this clonotype: Just one base apart from a much larger clone, this may be a read error. The chain couples TRBV7-9 to TRBJ1-4; TRBD1 matches at 7 bases. Germline lookup yields CDR1 SEHNR and CDR2 FQNEAQ (reference sequence). The CDR3 is made up of 16 amino acids. CDR3 in DNA: TGTGCCAGCAGCCTAGGACAGGTGGCAACTAATGAAAAACTGTCTTTT. As protein: CASSLGQVATNEKLSF.

This clonotype was counted ten times or more. The chain combines TRBV11-2 with TRBJ2-1; tentative D call: TRBD2 (5 bases). Trimming took off 2 bases at V and 5 bases at J, with 10 bases between the two ends. The CDR3 contains 14 residues. Germline V gene lookup returns CDR1 SGHAT and CDR2 FQNNGV. The CDR3 DNA reads TGTGCCAGCAGCTTAATGTACGGGGACAATGAGCAGTTCTTC. Translating gives CASSLMYGDNEQFF.

This clonotype was found many times. The chain couples TRBV20-1 to TRBJ2-2, with TRBD2 identical over 11 bases. This CDR3 is 17 amino acids long. J lost 5 bases, V lost 0 bases, and 8 bases had no gene match. Germline V gene sequence: CDR1 DFQATT, CDR2 SNEGSKA (reference sequence). The CDR3 bases are TGCAGTGCTAGAGAGGATAGCGGGAGGGCCGGTACCGGGGAGCTGTTTTTT. Protein: CSAREDSGRAGTGELFF.

The CDR3 DNA sequence: TGTGCCAGCAGCCTGAAGGACAGCTCCTATAATTCACCCCTCCACTTT. Translating gives CASSLKDSSYNSPLHF. V and J are TRBV14 and TRBJ1-6; weak D call: TRBD1 (6 bases). CDR1 and CDR2 from the germline V gene are SGHDN and FVKESK. The length of the CDR3 is 16 residues. V gave up 4 bases and J gave up 0 bases, with 10 bases separating them. Complete variable domain (other parts from reference TRBV14 and TRBJ1-6): EAGVTQFPSHSVIEKGQTVTLRCDPISGHDNLYWYRRVMGKEIKFLLHFVKESKQDESGMPNNRFLAERTGGTYSTLKVQPAELEDSGVYFCASSLKDSSYNSPLHFGNGTRLTVT.

This clonotype has a count of ten or more. The gene calls are TRBV29-1 and TRBJ2-7, with a weak D call TRBD2 (5 bases). CDR3 length: 11 residues. Germline assignment: CDR1 SQVTM and CDR2 ANQGSEA. V gave up 4 bases and J gave up 7 bases, with 11 bases separating them. DNA for the CDR3: TGCAGCGTTGGGGCGGTAGCGGAGCAGTACTTC. As protein: CSVGAVAEQYF.

This clonotype was seen repeatedly, ten times or more. The rearrangement links TRBV4-3 to TRBJ1-3; D is uncertain. Germline V gene lookup returns CDR1 LGHNA and CDR2 YSLEER. This CDR3 spans 17 amino acids. With 0 bases removed from V and 2 bases from J, the gap between germline ends came to 14 bases. The chain's CDR3 is CASSQDGGPVPGNTIYF. The CDR3, as DNA: TGCGCCAGCAGCCAAGATGGAGGCCCGGTCCCTGGAAACACCATATATTTT.

There are many counts of this clonotype. The rearrangement joins TRBV19 to TRBJ2-1; possible D gene TRBD2, 6 bases. The CDR3 is 15 amino acids. Germline CDR1 and CDR2: LNHDA and SQIVND (reference sequence). Trimming pared 5 bases from V and 1 base from J, leaving 12 bases between. Here the CDR3 DNA reads TGTGCCAGTAGTGTAGGTAGCGGTTCCTACAATGAGCAGTTCTTC. As protein: CASSVGSGSYNEQFF.

This clonotype was recorded a few times. The genes are TRBV13 and TRBJ1-2; D call uncertain. V gave up 0 bases and J gave up 4 bases, with 15 bases separating them. Germline CDR1 PRHDT, CDR2 FYEKMQ (reference sequence). The CDR3 spans 16 residues. CDR3 protein: CASSLGRDLTRYGYTF. The CDR3 coding sequence is TGTGCCAGCAGCTTAGGGAGGGATCTTACTCGCTATGGCTACACCTTC.

This clonotype was found many times. The chain carries TRBV7-8 and TRBJ2-5; no clear D gene. The germline V gene encodes CDR1 SGHVS and CDR2 FQNEAQ. The CDR3 is 13 amino acids. Trimming removed 5 bases at V and 2 bases at J, with 9 bases between. CDR3 sequence (DNA): TGTGCCAGCAGCCCGCATGCACAAGAGACCCAGTACTTC. This codes for CASSPHAQETQYF.

The chain links TRBV4-1 to TRBJ2-7; tentative D call: TRBD1 (6 bases). The ends were cut back, 0 bases at V and 1 base at J, with 13 bases in the middle. Germline lookup yields CDR1 MGHRA and CDR2 YSYEKL. The CDR3 is 16 residues long. In DNA form, the CDR3 reads TGCGCCAGCAGCCAAGATCAACCAGGGGTTTCCTACGAGCAGTACTTC. Its translation is CASSQDQPGVSYEQYF.

Regarding this clonotype: Given a much more abundant clone one base away, this may be a read error. CDR3 in DNA: TGTGCCAGCAGTTTATCCCACGGGTCTCACGAAAAACTGTTTTTT. Translating it yields CASSLSHGSHEKLFF. The gene calls are TRBV28 and TRBJ1-4; D unresolved. Trimming removed 1 base at V and 8 bases at J, with 14 bases between. There are 15 residues in the CDR3. The germline CDR1 and CDR2 sequences are MDHEN and SYDVKM.

In its sample, this clonotype was seen a few times. V and J are TRBV7-3 and TRBJ2-3; the match to TRBD2 covers 7 bases. With V trimmed by 1 base and J by 0 bases, 4 bases remained unmatched. Per the germline V gene, CDR1 is SGHTA and CDR2 is FQGTGA. The CDR3 spans 16 residues. The CDR3 bases are TGTGCCAGCAGCTTAAGAGGGGAGGGAAGCACAGATACGCAGTATTTT. Amino acid sequence: CASSLRGEGSTDTQYF.